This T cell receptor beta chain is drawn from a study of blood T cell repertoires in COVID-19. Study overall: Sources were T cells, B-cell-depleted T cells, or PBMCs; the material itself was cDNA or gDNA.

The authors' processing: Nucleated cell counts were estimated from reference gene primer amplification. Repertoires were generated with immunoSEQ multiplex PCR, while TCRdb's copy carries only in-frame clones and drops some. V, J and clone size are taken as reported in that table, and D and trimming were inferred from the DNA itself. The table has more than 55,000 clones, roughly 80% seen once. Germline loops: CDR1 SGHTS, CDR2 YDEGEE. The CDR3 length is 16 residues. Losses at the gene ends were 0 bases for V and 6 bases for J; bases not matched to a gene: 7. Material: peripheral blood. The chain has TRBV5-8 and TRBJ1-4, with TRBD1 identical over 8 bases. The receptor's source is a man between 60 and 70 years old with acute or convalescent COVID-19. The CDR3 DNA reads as TGTGCCAGCAGCTTGGCAGGGGAGACAGGGGATGAAAAACTGTTTTTT. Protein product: CASSLAGETGDEKLFF.